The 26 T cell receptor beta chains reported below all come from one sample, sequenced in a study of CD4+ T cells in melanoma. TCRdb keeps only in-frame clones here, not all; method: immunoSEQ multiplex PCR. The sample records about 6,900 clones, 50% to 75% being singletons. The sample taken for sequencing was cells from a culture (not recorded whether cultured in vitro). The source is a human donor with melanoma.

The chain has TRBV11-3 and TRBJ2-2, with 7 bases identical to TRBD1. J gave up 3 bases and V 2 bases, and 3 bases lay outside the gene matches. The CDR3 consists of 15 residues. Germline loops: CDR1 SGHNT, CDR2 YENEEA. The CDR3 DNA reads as TGTGCCAGCAGCTTATCCGGGACAGACACCGGGGAGCTGTTTTTT. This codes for CASSLSGTDTGELFF.

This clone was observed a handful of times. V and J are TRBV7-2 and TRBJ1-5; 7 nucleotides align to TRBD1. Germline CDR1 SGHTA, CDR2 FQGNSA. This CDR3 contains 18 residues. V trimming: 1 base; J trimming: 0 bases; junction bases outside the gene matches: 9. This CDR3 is CASSLVAGGLYSNQPQHF. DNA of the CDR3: TGTGCCAGCAGCTTAGTGGCAGGGGGTCTTTATAGCAATCAGCCCCAGCATTTT.

The CDR3 DNA reads TGCAGTGCTAGTCCCGGGGGGGCCCCCTACAATGAGCAGTTCTTC. It is translated as CSASPGGAPYNEQFF. The chain carries TRBV20-1 and TRBJ2-1; 8 bases map to TRBD2. In germline, CDR1 is DFQATT, CDR2 SNEGSKA (reference sequence). The CDR3 is made up of 15 amino acids. J was trimmed by 2 bases and V by 3 bases; bases with no gene match: 6.

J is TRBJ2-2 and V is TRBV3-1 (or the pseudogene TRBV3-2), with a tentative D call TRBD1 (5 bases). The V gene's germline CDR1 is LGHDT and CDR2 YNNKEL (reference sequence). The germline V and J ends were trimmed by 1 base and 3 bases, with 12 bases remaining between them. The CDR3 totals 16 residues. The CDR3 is CASSQGGRQHTGELFF. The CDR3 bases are TGTGCCAGCAGCCAAGGGGGCAGGCAGCACACCGGGGAGCTGTTTTTT.

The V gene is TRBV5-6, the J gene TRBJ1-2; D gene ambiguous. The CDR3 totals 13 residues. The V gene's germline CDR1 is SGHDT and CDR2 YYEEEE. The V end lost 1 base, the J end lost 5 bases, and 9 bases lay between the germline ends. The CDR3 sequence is CASSLSQEYGYTF. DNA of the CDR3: TGTGCCAGCAGCTTGAGCCAGGAGTATGGCTACACCTTC.

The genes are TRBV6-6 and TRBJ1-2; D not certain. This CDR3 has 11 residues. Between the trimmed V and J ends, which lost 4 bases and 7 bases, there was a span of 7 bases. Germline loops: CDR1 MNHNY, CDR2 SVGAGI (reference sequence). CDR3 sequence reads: CASSLDSGYTF. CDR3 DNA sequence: TGTGCCAGCAGTTTGGACTCTGGCTACACCTTC.

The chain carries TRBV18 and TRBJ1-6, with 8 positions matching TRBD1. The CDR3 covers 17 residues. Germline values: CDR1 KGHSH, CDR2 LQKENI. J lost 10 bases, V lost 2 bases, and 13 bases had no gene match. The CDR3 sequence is CASSPAFRQGLKSPLHF. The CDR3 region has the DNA TGTGCCAGCTCACCAGCTTTCCGACAGGGGCTTAAATCACCCCTCCACTTT. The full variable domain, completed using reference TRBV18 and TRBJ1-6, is NAGVMQNPRHLVRRRGQEARLRCSPMKGHSHVYWYRQLPEEGLKFMVYLQKENIIDESGMPKERFSAEFPKEGPSILRIQQVVRGDSAAYFCASSPAFRQGLKSPLHFGNGTRLTVT.

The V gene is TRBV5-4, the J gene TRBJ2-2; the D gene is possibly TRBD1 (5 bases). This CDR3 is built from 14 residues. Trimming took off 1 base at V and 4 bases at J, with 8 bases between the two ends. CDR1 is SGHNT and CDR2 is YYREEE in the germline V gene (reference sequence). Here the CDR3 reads CASSLQGTTGELFF. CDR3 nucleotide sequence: TGTGCCAGCAGCTTGCAGGGAACCACCGGGGAGCTGTTTTTT.

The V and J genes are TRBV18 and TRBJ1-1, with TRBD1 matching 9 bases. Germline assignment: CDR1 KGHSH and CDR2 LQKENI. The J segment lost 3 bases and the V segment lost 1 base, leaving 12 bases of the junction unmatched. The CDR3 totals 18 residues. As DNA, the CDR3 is TGTGCCAGCTCACCACAAACGGTTACAGGGGGCGCTGACACTGAAGCTTTCTTT. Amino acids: CASSPQTVTGGADTEAFF.

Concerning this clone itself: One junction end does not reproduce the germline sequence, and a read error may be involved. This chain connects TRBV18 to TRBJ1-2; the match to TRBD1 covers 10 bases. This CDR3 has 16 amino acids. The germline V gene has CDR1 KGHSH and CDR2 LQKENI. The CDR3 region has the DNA TGTGCCAGCTCGCCACCTGGGACAGGGGTTGTCTATGGCTACACCTTC. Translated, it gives CASSPPGTGVVYGYTF.

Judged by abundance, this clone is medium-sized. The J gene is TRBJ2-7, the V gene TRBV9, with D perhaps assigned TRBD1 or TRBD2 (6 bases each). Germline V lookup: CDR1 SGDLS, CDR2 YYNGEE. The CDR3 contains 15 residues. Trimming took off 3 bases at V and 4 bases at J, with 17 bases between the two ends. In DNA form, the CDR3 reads TGTGCCAGCAGCGAGGGGGGCGGGGTCCCGTACGAGCAGTACTTC. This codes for CASSEGGGVPYEQYF.

CDR3 region: CASSLASAEKLFF. The CDR3, as DNA: TGTGCCAGCAGCTTGGCGTCAGCTGAAAAACTGTTTTTT. The J gene is TRBJ1-4, the V gene TRBV5-5; D ambiguous. With 0 bases removed from V and 7 bases from J, the gap between germline ends came to 7 bases. The CDR3 is 13 residues long. The germline V gene encodes CDR1 SGHKS and CDR2 YYEKEE (reference sequence).

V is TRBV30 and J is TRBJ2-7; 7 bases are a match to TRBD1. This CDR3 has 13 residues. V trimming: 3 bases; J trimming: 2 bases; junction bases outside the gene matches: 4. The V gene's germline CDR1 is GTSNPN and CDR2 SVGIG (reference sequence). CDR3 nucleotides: TGTGCCTGGAGGACAGGGTTCCCCTACGAGCAGTACTTC. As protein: CAWRTGFPYEQYF.

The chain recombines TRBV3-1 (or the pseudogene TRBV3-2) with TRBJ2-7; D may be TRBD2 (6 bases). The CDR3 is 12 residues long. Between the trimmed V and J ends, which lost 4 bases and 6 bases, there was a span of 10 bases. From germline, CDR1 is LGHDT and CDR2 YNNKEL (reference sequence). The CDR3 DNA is TGTGCCAGCAGCCCTCAGGGAGGCGAGCAGTACTTC. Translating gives CASSPQGGEQYF.

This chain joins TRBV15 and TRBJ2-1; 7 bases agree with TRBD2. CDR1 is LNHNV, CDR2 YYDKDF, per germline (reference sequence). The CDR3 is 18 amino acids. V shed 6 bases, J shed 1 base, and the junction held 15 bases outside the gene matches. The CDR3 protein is CATSFETLGGNSYNEQFF. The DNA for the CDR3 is TGTGCCACCAGTTTCGAGACCCTCGGGGGGAATTCCTACAATGAGCAGTTCTTC. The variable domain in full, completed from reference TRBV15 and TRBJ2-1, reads DAMVIQNPRYQVTQFGKPVTLSCSQTLNHNVMYWYQQKSSQAPKLLFHYYDKDFNNEADTPDNFQSRRPNTSFCFLDIRSPGLGDTAMYLCATSFETLGGNSYNEQFFGPGTRLTVL.

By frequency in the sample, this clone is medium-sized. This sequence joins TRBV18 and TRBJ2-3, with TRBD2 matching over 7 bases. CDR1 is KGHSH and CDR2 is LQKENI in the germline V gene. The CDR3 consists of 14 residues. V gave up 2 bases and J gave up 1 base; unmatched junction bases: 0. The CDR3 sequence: CASSPGRGTDTQYF. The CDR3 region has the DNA TGTGCCAGCTCACCAGGGAGGGGCACAGATACGCAGTATTTT.

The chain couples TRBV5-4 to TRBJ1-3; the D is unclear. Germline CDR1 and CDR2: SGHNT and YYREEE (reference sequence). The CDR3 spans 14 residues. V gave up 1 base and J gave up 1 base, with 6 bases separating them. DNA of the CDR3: TGTGCCAGCAGCTTGTCGGGTTCTGGAAACACCATATATTTT. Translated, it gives CASSLSGSGNTIYF.

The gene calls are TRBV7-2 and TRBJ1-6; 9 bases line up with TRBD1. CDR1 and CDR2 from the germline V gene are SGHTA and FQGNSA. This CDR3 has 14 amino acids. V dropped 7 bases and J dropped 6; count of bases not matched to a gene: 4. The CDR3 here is CASIPGQGNSPLHF. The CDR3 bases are TGTGCCAGCATCCCGGGACAGGGTAATTCACCCCTCCACTTT. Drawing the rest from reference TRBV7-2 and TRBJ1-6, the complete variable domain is GAGVSQSPSNKVTEKGKDVELRCDPISGHTALYWYRQSLGQGLEFLIYFQGNSAPDKSGLPSDRFSAERTGGSVSTLTIQRTQQEDSAVYLCASIPGQGNSPLHFGNGTRLTVT.

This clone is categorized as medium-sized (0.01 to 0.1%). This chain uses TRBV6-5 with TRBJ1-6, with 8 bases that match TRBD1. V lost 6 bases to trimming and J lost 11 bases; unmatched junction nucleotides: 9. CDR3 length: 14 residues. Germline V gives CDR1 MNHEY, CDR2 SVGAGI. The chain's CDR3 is CASRDGQGIAPLHF. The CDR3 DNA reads TGTGCCAGCAGGGACGGACAGGGTATCGCACCCCTCCACTTT.

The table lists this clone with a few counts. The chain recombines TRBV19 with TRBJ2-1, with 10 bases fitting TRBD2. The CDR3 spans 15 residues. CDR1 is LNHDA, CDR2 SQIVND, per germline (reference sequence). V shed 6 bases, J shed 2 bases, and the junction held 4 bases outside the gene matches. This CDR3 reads CASSLSGGAYNEQFF. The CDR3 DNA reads TGTGCCAGTAGCCTAAGCGGGGGGGCCTACAATGAGCAGTTCTTC.

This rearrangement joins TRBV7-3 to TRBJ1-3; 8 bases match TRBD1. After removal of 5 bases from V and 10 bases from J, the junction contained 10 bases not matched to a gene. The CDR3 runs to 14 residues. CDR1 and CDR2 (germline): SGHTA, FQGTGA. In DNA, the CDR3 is TGTGCCAGCAGCGAACGGGCAGGGGGCCCGACCATATATTTT. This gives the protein CASSERAGGPTIYF.

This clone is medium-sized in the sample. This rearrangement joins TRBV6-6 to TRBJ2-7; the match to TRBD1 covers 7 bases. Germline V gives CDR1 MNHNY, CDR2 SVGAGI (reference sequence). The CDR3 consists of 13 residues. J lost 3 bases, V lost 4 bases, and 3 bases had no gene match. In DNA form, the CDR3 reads TGTGCCAGCAGTTCTTCAGGGGGCTACGAGCAGTACTTC. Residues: CASSSSGGYEQYF.

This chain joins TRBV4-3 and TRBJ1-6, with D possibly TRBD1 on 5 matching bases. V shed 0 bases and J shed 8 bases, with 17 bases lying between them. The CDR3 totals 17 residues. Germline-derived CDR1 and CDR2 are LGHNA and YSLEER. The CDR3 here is CASSQDQSSGRYSPLHF. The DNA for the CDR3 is TGCGCCAGCAGCCAAGATCAATCTTCAGGGAGATATTCACCCCTCCACTTT.

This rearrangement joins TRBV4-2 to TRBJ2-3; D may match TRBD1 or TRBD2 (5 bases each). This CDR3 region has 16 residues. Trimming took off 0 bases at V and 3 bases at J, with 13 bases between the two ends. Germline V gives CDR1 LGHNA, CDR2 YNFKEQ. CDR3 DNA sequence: TGTGCCAGCAGCCAAGATGGGACCAGGCGGACAGATACGCAGTATTTT. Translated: CASSQDGTRRTDTQYF.

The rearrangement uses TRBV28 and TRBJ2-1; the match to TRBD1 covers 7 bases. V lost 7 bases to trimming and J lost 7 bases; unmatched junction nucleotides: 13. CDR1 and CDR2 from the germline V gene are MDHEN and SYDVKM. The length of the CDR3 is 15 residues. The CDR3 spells CASTREGAKGNEQFF. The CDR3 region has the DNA TGTGCCAGCACCCGAGAGGGGGCTAAAGGGAATGAGCAGTTCTTC.

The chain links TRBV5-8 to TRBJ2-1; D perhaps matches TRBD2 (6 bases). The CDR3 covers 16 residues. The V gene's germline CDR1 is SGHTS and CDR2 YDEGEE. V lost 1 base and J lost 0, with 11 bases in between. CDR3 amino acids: CASSLWAGPSYNEQFF. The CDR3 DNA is TGTGCCAGCAGCTTGTGGGCGGGGCCCTCCTACAATGAGCAGTTCTTC.